The TCR beta chain under discussion was sequenced for a study of CD8 T cells in ankylosing spondylitis. Per germline, CDR1 LNHNV and CDR2 YYDKDF (reference sequence). V dropped 3 bases and J dropped 5; count of bases not matched to a gene: 2. This CDR3 comprises 14 residues. This clonotype was seen ten or more times. The antigen is not known. Library preparation for TCR beta used quantitative 5'-RACE with molecular barcodes. TCRdb independently ran MiXCR on the 5' RACE reads; one entry per CDR3 protein. The data hold fewer than 550,000 distinct CDR3 sequences, with about 5.2% observed a single time. Overall study results and limits: Seemingly characteristic of ankylosing spondylitis blood was a TCR beta motif consisting of 7 or 8 highly homologous variants. Certain motif variants had earlier appeared in reactive arthritis synovial fluid and blood. Significantly higher representation of disease-linked clones was reported for matched ankylosing spondylitis synovial fluid. Disease-associated clonotypes exhibited CD8+ identity and were relatively infrequent in peripheral blood.

The TCR comes from a male donor with ankylosing spondylitis. J is TRBJ1-1 and V is TRBV15, with 11 nucleotides matching TRBD1. The source material was blood, either unsorted or a sorted T cell fraction (not recorded which). The CDR3 here is CATSSGTGGTEAFF. The CDR3 region has the DNA TGTGCCACCAGCAGTGGGACAGGGGGGACTGAAGCTTTCTTT.